These 17 T cell receptor beta chains share one sample of origin, sequenced in a study of T cell responses to AZD1222 COVID-19 vaccine. Clones were read by immunoSEQ multiplex PCR, and TCRdb kept only the in-frame ones, dropping some. In the table there are roughly 120,000 clones, around 87% of which are singletons. Specimen: peripheral blood, collected on day 0 of AZD1222 vaccination. The receptors shown here come from an adult in good health.

The chain uses TRBV4-2 and TRBJ1-6, with 8 bases fitting TRBD1. Losses at the gene ends were 2 bases for V and 8 bases for J; bases not matched to a gene: 11. Germline CDR1 is LGHNA and CDR2 is YNFKEQ. The CDR3 has 17 amino acids. CDR3 sequence: CASSQSSGGSWDSPLHF. The CDR3 DNA reads as TGTGCCAGCAGCCAATCGTCAGGGGGCAGCTGGGATTCACCCCTCCACTTT.

V and J are TRBV6-2 or TRBV6-3 and TRBJ2-7; unclear D gene. Germline values: CDR1 MNHEY, CDR2 SVGEGT. CDR3 length: 13 residues. V lost 3 bases and J lost 3, with 9 bases in between. CDR3 in DNA: TGTGCCAGCAGTTATGAACTACACTACGAGCAGTACTTC. It encodes CASSYELHYEQYF.

The rearrangement uses TRBV3-1 (or the pseudogene TRBV3-2) and TRBJ1-2; D possibly corresponds to TRBD1 (5 bases). Trimming stripped 3 bases from V and 1 base from J, with 6 bases between. The CDR3 extends over 13 amino acids. The germline V gene has CDR1 LGHDT and CDR2 YNNKEL (reference sequence). The CDR3 reads CASSQGGNYGYTF. The CDR3 nucleotides are TGTGCCAGCAGCCAGGGGGGTAACTATGGCTACACCTTC.

The J gene is TRBJ1-2, the V gene TRBV6-5, with a possible D match to TRBD1 (6 bases). Germline V gene lookup returns CDR1 MNHEY and CDR2 SVGAGI. V shed 4 bases and J shed 8 bases, with 14 bases lying between them. The CDR3 contains 13 residues. The CDR3 loop is CASSLAGASGYTF. The CDR3 region has the DNA TGTGCCAGCAGTTTGGCGGGGGCAAGCGGCTACACCTTC.

J is TRBJ1-3 and V is TRBV2; D ambiguous. The CDR3 is 15 residues long. Germline V gives CDR1 SNHLY, CDR2 FYNNEI. V lost 4 bases and J lost 0, with 10 bases in between. The CDR3, as DNA: TGTGCCAGCAGTGGAAACAGAAACTCTGGAAACACCATATATTTT. This gives the protein CASSGNRNSGNTIYF.

This chain connects TRBV5-5 to TRBJ2-7, with D maybe TRBD2 (6 bases). CDR3 length: 13 residues. Trimming pared 4 bases from V and 6 bases from J, leaving 14 bases between. Germline V gene data show CDR1 as SGHKS and CDR2 as YYEKEE (reference sequence). In DNA form, the CDR3 reads TGTGCCAGCAGCGGAGGAGGGGCCGGCGAGCAGTACTTC. Translation gives CASSGGGAGEQYF.

This clone was observed a few times. The V gene is TRBV5-6, the J gene TRBJ1-2, with a tentative D call TRBD1 (6 bases). Germline V gives CDR1 SGHDT, CDR2 YYEEEE. Trimming stripped 4 bases from V and 1 base from J, with 17 bases between. The CDR3 runs 16 residues. The DNA for the CDR3 is TGTGCCAGCAGCCCCCGGGGGGGCGTCGGTAACTATGGCTACACCTTC. Translating gives CASSPRGGVGNYGYTF.

The chain carries TRBV11-2 and TRBJ2-7, with D unclear. Trimming stripped 7 bases from V and 2 bases from J, with 12 bases between. CDR3 length: 13 residues. CDR1 SGHAT and CDR2 FQNNGV come from the germline V gene. This CDR3 is CASTPSRTYEQYF. The DNA for the CDR3 is TGTGCCAGCACCCCGTCCCGAACCTACGAGCAGTACTTC.

The chain recombines TRBV9 with TRBJ2-1; 8 positions match TRBD1. Trimming cost V 4 bases and J 2 bases; bases outside gene matches: 8. Germline V gene sequence: CDR1 SGDLS, CDR2 YYNGEE. This CDR3 contains 16 residues. CDR3 residues: CASSSRGLGAYNEQFF. As DNA, the CDR3 is TGTGCCAGCAGCTCCAGGGGGCTTGGTGCCTACAATGAGCAGTTCTTC.

The V gene is TRBV10-2, the J gene TRBJ2-3; 8 bases match TRBD1. Germline CDR1 is WSHSY and CDR2 is SAAADI. The CDR3 is made up of 15 amino acids. J gave up 2 bases and V 5 bases, and 6 bases lay outside the gene matches. The CDR3 sequence is CASSQPGGNTDTQYF. The DNA of the CDR3 is TGCGCCAGCAGTCAGCCAGGGGGCAACACAGATACGCAGTATTTT.

The rearrangement uses TRBV9 and TRBJ2-7; 10 bases match TRBD1. The CDR3 length is 14 residues. V was clipped by 3 bases and J by 6 bases; unmatched bases: 6. Germline V lookup: CDR1 SGDLS, CDR2 YYNGEE. The CDR3 loop is CASSESGTGAEQYF. CDR3 nucleotide sequence: TGTGCCAGCAGCGAGTCCGGGACAGGGGCCGAGCAGTACTTC.

CDR3 sequence reads: CSVDRGNSYEQYF. The CDR3 nucleotides are TGCAGCGTTGACAGGGGGAACTCCTACGAGCAGTACTTC. V gene TRBV29-1 combines with J gene TRBJ2-7; 7 bases map to TRBD1. The CDR3 loop spans 13 amino acids. Trimming at V came to 3 bases and at J to 0 bases, leaving 2 bases not matched to a gene. Per the germline V gene, CDR1 is SQVTM and CDR2 is ANQGSEA.

The chain employs TRBV7-8 and TRBJ1-2, with D possibly TRBD1 on 6 matching bases. The CDR3 is 15 amino acids. Trimming removed 4 bases from V and 8 bases from J, with 20 bases in between. The germline gives CDR1 SGHVS, CDR2 FQNEAQ. CDR3 in amino acids: CASSWYGQHAGGYTF. Written as DNA, the CDR3 is TGTGCCAGCAGCTGGTACGGACAGCATGCGGGGGGCTACACCTTC.

The chain carries TRBV5-5 and TRBJ2-3, with D uncertain. Trimming took 4 bases from V and 7 from J, leaving 10 bases between them. Germline assignment: CDR1 SGHKS and CDR2 YYEKEE (reference sequence). This CDR3 spans 12 amino acids. CDR3 sequence: CASSLELNTQYF. The CDR3 coding sequence is TGTGCCAGCAGCCTAGAACTGAATACGCAGTATTTT.

The rearrangement uses TRBV7-2 and TRBJ2-5; 8 nucleotides match TRBD1. The junction had 10 bases not matched to a gene; V was cut back by 5 bases and J by 5 bases. CDR3 size: 15 residues. Looked up from germline, CDR1 is SGHTA and CDR2 is FQGNSA. Here the CDR3 DNA reads TGTGCCAGCAGCCCGGGACAGGCGATAAGGGAGACCCAGTACTTC. Protein sequence: CASSPGQAIRETQYF.

This rearrangement joins TRBV30 to TRBJ1-1, with D tentatively TRBD1 (5 bases). Deletions cut 0 bases from V and 3 bases from J, with 8 bases between. This CDR3 is built from 13 residues. CDR1 is GTSNPN, CDR2 SVGIG, per germline (reference sequence). This CDR3 is CAWSVRRDTEAFF. CDR3 coding DNA: TGTGCCTGGAGTGTACGCAGGGACACTGAAGCTTTCTTT. Complete variable domain (other parts from reference TRBV30 and TRBJ1-1): SQTIHQWPATLVQPVGSPLSLECTVEGTSNPNLYWYRQAAGRGLQLLFYSVGIGQISSEVPQNLSASRPQDRQFILSSKKLLLSDSGFYLCAWSVRRDTEAFFGQGTRLTVV.

The V gene is TRBV19, the J gene TRBJ1-1; a weak D match, TRBD1 (5 bases). This CDR3 spans 15 amino acids. In germline, CDR1 is LNHDA, CDR2 SQIVND (reference sequence). Trimming removed 5 bases at V and 6 bases at J, with 19 bases between. The CDR3 DNA reads as TGTGCCAGTAGTCTGATGCTCCTCGGACACTCTGAAGCTTTCTTT. It is translated as CASSLMLLGHSEAFF.